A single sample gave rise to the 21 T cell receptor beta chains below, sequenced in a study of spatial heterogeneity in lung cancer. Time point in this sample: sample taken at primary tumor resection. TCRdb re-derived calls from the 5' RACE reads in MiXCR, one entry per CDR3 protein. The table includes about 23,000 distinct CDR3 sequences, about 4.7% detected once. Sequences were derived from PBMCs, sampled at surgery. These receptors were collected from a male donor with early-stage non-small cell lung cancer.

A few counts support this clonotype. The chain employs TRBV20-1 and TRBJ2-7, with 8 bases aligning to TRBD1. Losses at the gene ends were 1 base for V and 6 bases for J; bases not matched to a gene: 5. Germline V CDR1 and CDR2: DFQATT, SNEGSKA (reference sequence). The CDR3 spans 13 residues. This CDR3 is CSARGNRGFEQYF. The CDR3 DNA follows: TGCAGTGCTAGAGGAAACAGGGGGTTCGAGCAGTACTTC.

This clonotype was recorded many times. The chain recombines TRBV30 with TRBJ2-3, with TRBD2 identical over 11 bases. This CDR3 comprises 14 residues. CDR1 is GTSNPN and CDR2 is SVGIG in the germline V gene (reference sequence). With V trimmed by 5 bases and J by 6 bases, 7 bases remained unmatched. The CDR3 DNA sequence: TGTGCCTGGGTGCTAGCGGGAGGTCAGGATACGCAGTATTTT. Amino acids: CAWVLAGGQDTQYF. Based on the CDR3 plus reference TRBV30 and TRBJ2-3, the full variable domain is SQTIHQWPATLVQPVGSPLSLECTVEGTSNPNLYWYRQAAGRGLQLLFYSVGIGQISSEVPQNLSASRPQDRQFILSSKKLLLSDSGFYLCAWVLAGGQDTQYFGPGTRLTVL.

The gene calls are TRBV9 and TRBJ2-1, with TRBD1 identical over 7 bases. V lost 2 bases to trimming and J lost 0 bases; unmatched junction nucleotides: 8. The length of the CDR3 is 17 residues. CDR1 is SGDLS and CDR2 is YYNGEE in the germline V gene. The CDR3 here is CASSVGTGASSYNEQFF. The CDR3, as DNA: TGTGCCAGCAGCGTGGGCACAGGGGCAAGCTCCTACAATGAGCAGTTCTTC.

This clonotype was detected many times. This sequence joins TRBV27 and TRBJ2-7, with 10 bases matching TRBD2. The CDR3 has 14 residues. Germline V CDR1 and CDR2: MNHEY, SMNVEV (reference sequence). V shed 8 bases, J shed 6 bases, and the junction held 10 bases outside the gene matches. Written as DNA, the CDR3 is TGTGCCAGCTCGAAGCGGGAGGGGTTGGGCGAGCAGTACTTC. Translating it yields CASSKREGLGEQYF.

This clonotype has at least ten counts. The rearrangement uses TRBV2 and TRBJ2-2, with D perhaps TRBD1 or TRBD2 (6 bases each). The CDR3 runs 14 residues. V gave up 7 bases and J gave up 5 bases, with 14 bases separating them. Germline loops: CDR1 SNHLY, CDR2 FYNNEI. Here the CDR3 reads CASNMEGGTGELFF. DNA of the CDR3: TGTGCCAGCAACATGGAGGGGGGAACCGGGGAGCTGTTTTTT.

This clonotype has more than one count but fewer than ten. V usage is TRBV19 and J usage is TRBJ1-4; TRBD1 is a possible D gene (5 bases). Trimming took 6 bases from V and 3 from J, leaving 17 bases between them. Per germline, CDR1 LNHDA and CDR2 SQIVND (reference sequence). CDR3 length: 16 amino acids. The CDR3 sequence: CASRSDPGTANEKLFF. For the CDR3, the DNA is TGTGCCAGTAGATCCGACCCAGGGACCGCTAATGAAAAACTGTTTTTT.

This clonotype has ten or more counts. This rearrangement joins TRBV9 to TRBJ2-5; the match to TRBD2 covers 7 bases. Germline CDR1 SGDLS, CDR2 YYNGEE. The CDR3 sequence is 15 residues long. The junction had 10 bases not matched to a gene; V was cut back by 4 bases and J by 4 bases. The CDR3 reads CASSPRGEGGETQYF. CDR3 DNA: TGTGCCAGCAGCCCCCGCGGGGAGGGAGGAGAGACCCAGTACTTC.

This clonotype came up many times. CDR3 nucleotide sequence: TGTGCCAGCACGTCCGACTATCAGCCCCAGCATTTT. This gives the protein CASTSDYQPQHF. This chain uses TRBV6-2 or TRBV6-3 with TRBJ1-5, with D uncertain. CDR1 is MNHEY and CDR2 is SVGEGT in the germline V gene. Trimming left V 7 bases short and J 5 bases short, with 9 bases between. This CDR3 is 12 amino acids long.

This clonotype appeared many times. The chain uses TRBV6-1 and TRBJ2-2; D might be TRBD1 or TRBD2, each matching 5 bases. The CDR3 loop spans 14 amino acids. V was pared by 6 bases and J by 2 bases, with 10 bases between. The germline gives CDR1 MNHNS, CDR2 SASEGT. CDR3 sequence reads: CASRPGPNTGELFF. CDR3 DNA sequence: TGTGCCAGCAGGCCGGGGCCTAACACCGGGGAGCTGTTTTTT.

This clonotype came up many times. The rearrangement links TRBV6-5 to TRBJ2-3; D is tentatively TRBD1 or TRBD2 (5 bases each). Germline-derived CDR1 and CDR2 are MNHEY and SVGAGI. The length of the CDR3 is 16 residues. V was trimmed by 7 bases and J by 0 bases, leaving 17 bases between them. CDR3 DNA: TGTGCCAGCACCCCGAGGGGAACAGGAAGCACAGATACGCAGTATTTT. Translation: CASTPRGTGSTDTQYF.

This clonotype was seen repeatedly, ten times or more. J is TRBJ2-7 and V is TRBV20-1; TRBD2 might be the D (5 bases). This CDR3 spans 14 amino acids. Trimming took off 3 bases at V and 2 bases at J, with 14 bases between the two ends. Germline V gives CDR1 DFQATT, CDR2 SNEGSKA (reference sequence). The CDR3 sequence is CSASWGREAYEQYF. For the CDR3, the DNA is TGCAGTGCTAGTTGGGGTCGGGAAGCCTACGAGCAGTACTTC.

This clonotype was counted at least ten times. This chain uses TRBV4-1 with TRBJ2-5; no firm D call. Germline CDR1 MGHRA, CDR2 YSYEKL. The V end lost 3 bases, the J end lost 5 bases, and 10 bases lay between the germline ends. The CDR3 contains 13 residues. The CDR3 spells CASSQTLSETQYF. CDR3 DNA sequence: TGCGCCAGCAGCCAGACCTTATCGGAGACCCAGTACTTC.

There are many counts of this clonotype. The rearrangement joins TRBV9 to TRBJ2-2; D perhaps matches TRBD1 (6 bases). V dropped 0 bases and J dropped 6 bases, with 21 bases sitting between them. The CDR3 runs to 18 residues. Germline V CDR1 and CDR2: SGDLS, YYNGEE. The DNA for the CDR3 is TGTGCCAGCAGCGTAGGGCCAGGGGCGACCCACCGGTCCGGGGAGCTGTTTTTT. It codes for CASSVGPGATHRSGELFF.

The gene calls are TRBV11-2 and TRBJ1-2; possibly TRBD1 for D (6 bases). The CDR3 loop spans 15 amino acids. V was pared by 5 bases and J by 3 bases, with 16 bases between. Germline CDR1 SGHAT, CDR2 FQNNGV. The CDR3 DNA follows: TGTGCCAGCAGCCGGCGACAGGTTTCAGACTATGGCTACACCTTC. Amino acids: CASSRRQVSDYGYTF.

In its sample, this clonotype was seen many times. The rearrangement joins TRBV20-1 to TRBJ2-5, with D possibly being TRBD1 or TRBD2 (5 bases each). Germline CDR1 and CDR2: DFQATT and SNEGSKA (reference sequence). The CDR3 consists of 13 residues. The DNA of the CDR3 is TGCAGGGGGGACGCAGGCACCAAGGAGACCCAGTACTTC. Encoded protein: CRGDAGTKETQYF.

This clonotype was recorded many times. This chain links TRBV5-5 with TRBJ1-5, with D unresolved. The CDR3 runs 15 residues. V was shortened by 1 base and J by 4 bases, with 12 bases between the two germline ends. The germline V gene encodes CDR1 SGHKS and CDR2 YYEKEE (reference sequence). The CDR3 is CASSLRGDPNQPQHF. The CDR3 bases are TGTGCCAGCAGCTTGCGGGGAGATCCGAATCAGCCCCAGCATTTT.

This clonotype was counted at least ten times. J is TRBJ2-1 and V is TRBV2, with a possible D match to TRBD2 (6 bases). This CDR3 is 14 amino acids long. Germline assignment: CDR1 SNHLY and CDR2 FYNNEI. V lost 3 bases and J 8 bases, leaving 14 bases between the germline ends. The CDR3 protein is CASSEIAERDEQFF. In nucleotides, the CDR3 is TGTGCCAGCAGTGAGATAGCGGAGCGGGATGAGCAGTTCTTC. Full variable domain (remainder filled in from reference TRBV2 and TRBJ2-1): EPEVTQTPSHQVTQMGQEVILRCVPISNHLYFYWYRQILGQKVEFLVSFYNNEISEKSEIFDDQFSVERPDGSNFTLKIRSTKLEDSAMYFCASSEIAERDEQFFGPGTRLTVL.

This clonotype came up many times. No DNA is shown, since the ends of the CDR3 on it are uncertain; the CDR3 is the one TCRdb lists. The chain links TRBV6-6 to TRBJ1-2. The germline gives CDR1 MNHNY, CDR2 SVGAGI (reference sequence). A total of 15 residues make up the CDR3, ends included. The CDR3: CASSTSARLVFGYTF.

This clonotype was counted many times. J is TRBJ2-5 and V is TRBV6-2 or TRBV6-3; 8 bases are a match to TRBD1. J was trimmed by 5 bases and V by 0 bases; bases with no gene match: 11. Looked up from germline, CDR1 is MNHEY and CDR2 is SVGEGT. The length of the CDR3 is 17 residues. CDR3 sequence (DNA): TGTGCCAGCAGTTACTCGGACCAGACAGGGGACTGGGAGACCCAGTACTTC. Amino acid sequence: CASSYSDQTGDWETQYF.

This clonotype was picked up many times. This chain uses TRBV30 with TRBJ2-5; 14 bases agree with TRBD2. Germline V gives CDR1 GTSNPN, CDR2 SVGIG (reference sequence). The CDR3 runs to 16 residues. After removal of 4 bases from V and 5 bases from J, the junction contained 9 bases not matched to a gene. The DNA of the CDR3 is TGTGCCTGGACTACGGGACTAGCGGGAGCGCGGGAGACCCAGTACTTC. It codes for CAWTTGLAGARETQYF.

CDR3 nucleotides: TGTGCCAGCTCACCCGGGACAGGGAGAGATACGCAGTATTTT. This translates into CASSPGTGRDTQYF. The gene calls are TRBV18 and TRBJ2-3, with 9 nucleotides matching TRBD1. This CDR3 region has 14 residues. Germline values: CDR1 KGHSH, CDR2 LQKENI. Trimming took 3 bases from V and 5 from J; bases not matched to a gene: 3.